This T cell receptor (beta chain) was sequenced for a study of CD8+ T cells in alopecia areata. The overall study: Tofacitinib administration to treated patients was oral, at 5 to 10 mg twice daily. A 6-month off-drug phase came after tofacitinib, which had lasted 6 to 18 months. Affected scalp percentage determined the severity score of treated patients.

Treatment here: oral pan-JAK inhibitor, 5-10 mg twice daily. PBMCs yielded sorted CD4+ and CD8+ T cells. RNA extraction and reverse transcription yielded cDNA as sequencing template. The table came from immunoSEQ multiplex PCR; TCRdb's copy has only in-frame clones and leaves some out. The table records about 140,000 clones, about 86% of them present only once. The CDR3 runs to 12 residues. The germline V and J ends were trimmed by 4 bases and 2 bases, with 4 bases remaining between them. The germline gives CDR1 PRHDT, CDR2 FYEKMQ (reference sequence). The starting material was CD8+ T cells sorted from blood, obtained at week 4, from a patient treated with tofacitinib. The chain is built from TRBV13 and TRBJ2-3; no clear D gene. This clonotype originated in a human donor with alopecia areata. The CDR3 bases are TGTGCCAGCAGCTCCCTCACAGATACGCAGTATTTT. Its protein product is CASSSLTDTQYF.